The clone carrying this T cell receptor (beta chain) was recorded a few times. V lost 6 bases and J 8 bases, leaving 7 bases between the germline ends. Germline values: CDR1 MNHEY, CDR2 SVGAGI. CDR3 length: 10 amino acids. This record comes from a study of blood T cell repertoires in COVID-19. Study summary: The cDNA or gDNA used as material had been derived from T cells, B-cell-depleted T cells, or PBMCs.

Per the original data handling: Reference gene primers were amplified, and this amplification served to estimate nucleated cell counts. TCRdb's copy holds only in-frame clones and misses some; the assay was immunoSEQ multiplex PCR. The V and J calls and clone size are taken from that table; D and trimming were inferred from the DNA. The sample contains fewer than 200,000 clones, roughly 85% of which appear only once. The source of this sequence is a woman aged 70-85 years with acute or convalescent COVID-19. J is TRBJ1-1 and V is TRBV6-5; possible D gene TRBD1, 5 bases. The sequencing input was peripheral blood. The CDR3 DNA follows: TGTGCCAGCAGAGGGGTAGAAGCTTTCTTT. Its translation: CASRGVEAFF.